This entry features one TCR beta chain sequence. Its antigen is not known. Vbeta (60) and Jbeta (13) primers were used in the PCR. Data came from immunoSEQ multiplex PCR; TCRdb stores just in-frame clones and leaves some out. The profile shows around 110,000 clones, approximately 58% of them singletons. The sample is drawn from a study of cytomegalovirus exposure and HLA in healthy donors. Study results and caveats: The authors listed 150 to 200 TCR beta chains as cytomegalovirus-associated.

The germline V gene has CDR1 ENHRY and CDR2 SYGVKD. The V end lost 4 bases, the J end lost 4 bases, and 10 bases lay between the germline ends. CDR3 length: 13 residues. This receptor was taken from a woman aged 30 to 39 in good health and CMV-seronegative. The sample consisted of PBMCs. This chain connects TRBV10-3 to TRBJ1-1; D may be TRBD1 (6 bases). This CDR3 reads CAISGGGLTEAFF. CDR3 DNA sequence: TGTGCCATCAGTGGGGGGGGGCTCACTGAAGCTTTCTTT.